This is a list of T cell receptor beta chains from one sample in a study of beta chain features in type 1 diabetes. Using immunoSEQ multiplex PCR, the repertoire was profiled, and TCRdb retains in-frame clones only, with some absent. The table lists 500,000 to 800,000 clones, 9.5% to 15% of them singletons. The sample consisted of naive CD4+ T cells from blood. The receptor source for this set is a man aged 25-40 years with type 1 diabetes. Both conserved end residues are part of each CDR3. The D gene is left open where the match is weak. Size is omitted from some rows. Given values are once, few, many or a class for expanded clones.

j_call,d_call,v_call,clone_size,cdr3_aa,cdr3_nt
TRBJ2-3,TRBD2,TRBV30,NA,CAWTSGGAFPSTDTQYF,TGTGCCTGGACTAGCGGGGGGGCCTTCCCTAGCACAGATACGCAGTATTTT
TRBJ1-1,NA,TRBV29-1,NA,CSSRGGGTEAFF,TGCAGCTCACGTGGGGGCGGCACTGAAGCTTTCTTT
TRBJ1-1,NA,TRBV7-2,few,CAILQGPEAFF,TGTGCCATCCTTCAGGGTCCTGAAGCTTTCTTT
TRBJ1-4,NA,TRBV10-3,few,CAAGGATNEKLFF,TGTGCCGCCGGGGGGGCCACTAATGAAAAACTGTTTTTT
TRBJ1-2,NA,TRBV7-9,NA,CASSRDRRAGYTF,TGTGCCAGCAGCCGGGACCGCCGTGCCGGCTACACCTTC
TRBJ1-1,NA,TRBV27,NA,CASSLGWNTEAFF,TGTGCCAGCAGTTTAGGCTGGAACACTGAAGCTTTCTTT
TRBJ1-2,NA,TRBV9,NA,CASSGPGDLMDGYTF,TGTGCCAGCAGCGGGCCAGGGGACCTGATGGATGGCTACACCTTC
TRBJ2-3,NA,TRBV7-9,few,CASSLAGVGDTQYF,TGTGCCAGCAGCTTAGCAGGTGTGGGGGATACGCAGTATTTT
TRBJ2-3,TRBD2,TRBV29-1,NA,CSVAEAGGPDTQYF,TGCAGCGTTGCGGAAGCGGGGGGCCCAGATACGCAGTATTTT
TRBJ2-2,NA,TRBV7-2,NA,CASKLVLAGAGELFF,TGTGCCAGCAAGCTGGTATTAGCTGGAGCCGGGGAGCTGTTTTTT
TRBJ2-2,NA,TRBV25-1,few,CASSEYGWGTGELFF,TGTGCCAGCAGTGAATACGGCTGGGGGACCGGGGAGCTGTTTTTT
TRBJ2-5,NA,TRBV18,few,CASSQDTGIQETQYF,TGTGCCAGCTCACAAGATACAGGGATTCAGGAGACCCAGTACTTC
TRBJ1-1,TRBD1,TRBV18,NA,CASSPSDRATTEAFF,TGTGCCAGCTCACCCTCGGACAGGGCGACGACTGAAGCTTTCTTT
TRBJ2-3,NA,TRBV11-1,NA,CASSFSGQSTDTQYF,TGTGCCAGCAGCTTCTCCGGGCAGAGCACAGATACGCAGTATTTT
TRBJ2-1,TRBD2,TRBV5-1,NA,CASSLVLAGRDEQFF,TGCGCCAGCAGCTTGGTTCTAGCGGGAAGAGATGAGCAGTTCTTC
TRBJ2-3,NA,TRBV29-1,few,CSVVGLPSTDTQYF,TGCAGCGTTGTGGGACTTCCTAGCACAGATACGCAGTATTTT
TRBJ2-1,TRBD2,TRBV4-1,NA,CASSHPGGGSNEQFF,TGCGCCAGCAGCCACCCCGGGGGGGGGAGCAATGAGCAGTTCTTC
TRBJ2-7,TRBD1,TRBV30,NA,CAWRTGYYEQYF,TGTGCCTGGAGGACAGGGTACTACGAGCAGTACTTC
TRBJ2-7,TRBD1,TRBV11-3,NA,CASSLDGTGSPAIYEQYF,TGTGCCAGCAGCTTAGATGGGACAGGCTCTCCAGCAATTTACGAGCAGTACTTC
TRBJ1-2,NA,TRBV19,NA,CASIKGRSNYGYTF,TGTGCCAGTATTAAGGGGCGTAGTAACTATGGCTACACCTTC
TRBJ2-1,NA,TRBV4-1,few,CASSRDSPGPNEQFF,TGCGCCAGCAGCCGAGATAGCCCGGGGCCAAATGAGCAGTTCTTC
TRBJ1-5,NA,TRBV4-3,NA,CASSQDLLAGGQPQHF,TGCGCCAGCAGCCAAGATCTTTTAGCGGGAGGGCAGCCCCAGCATTTT
TRBJ2-6,NA,TRBV9,NA,CASSASGANVLTF,TGTGCCAGCAGCGCCTCTGGGGCCAACGTCCTGACTTTC
TRBJ1-4,NA,TRBV14,few,CASSQQGTNEKLFF,TGTGCCAGCAGCCAACAGGGGACTAATGAAAAACTGTTTTTT
TRBJ1-1,NA,TRBV10-3,NA,CAIKGSNTEAFF,TGTGCCATCAAGGGATCGAACACTGAAGCTTTCTTT
TRBJ1-6,NA,TRBV25-1,few,CASSPNRAQNSPLHF,TGTGCCAGCAGCCCAAACAGGGCTCAAAATTCACCCCTCCACTTT
TRBJ2-1,NA,TRBV5-1,NA,CASSWNGEQFF,TGCGCCAGCAGCTGGAATGGTGAGCAGTTCTTC
TRBJ2-7,TRBD1,TRBV6-5,NA,CASSYSGQGIYEQYF,TGTGCCAGCAGTTACTCGGGACAGGGGATCTACGAGCAGTACTTC
TRBJ2-1,NA,TRBV19,few,CASMGEVGQRYNEQFF,TGTGCCAGCATGGGGGAGGTGGGACAGAGATACAATGAGCAGTTCTTC